This entry lists 16 T cell receptor beta chains sequenced from one sample in a study of tumor-infiltrating lymphocytes in primary liver carcinoma. Researchers generated TCR beta cDNA from around 510 ng of total RNA, relying on a constant-region primer. It was through three nested multiplex PCR rounds of slightly modified ARM-PCR that TCR beta libraries arose. TRBV1-TRBV30 forward primers and a C-beta reverse primer were used in the first two PCR rounds, which each ran for 9 to 10 cycles. MiXCR, applied by TCRdb to the multiplex PCR reads, yields one record per CDR3 protein. The table includes fewer than 350,000 distinct CDR3 sequences, 65% detected once. For blood RNA, unsorted whole blood served as the source, and germline DNA was extracted too. Sequences were obtained from peripheral blood. The receptors shown here come from a middle-aged man with primary liver carcinoma and hepatitis B virus infection.

A remark on this clonotype: This could be a read error, since a much larger clone is one nucleotide away. The J gene is TRBJ2-7, the V gene TRBV6-1; TRBD2 matches at 8 bases. V was pared by 1 base and J by 6 bases, with 8 bases of the junction left unmatched. This CDR3 is built from 15 residues. CDR1 and CDR2 (germline): MNHNS, SASEGT. The CDR3 loop reads CASSEGGLEGTEQYF. In DNA form, the CDR3 reads TGTGCCAGCAGTGAAGGGGGACTAGAGGGAACCGAGCAGTACTTC.

The gene calls are TRBV4-1 and TRBJ2-1, with 7 bases aligning to TRBD2. The CDR3 loop spans 16 amino acids. Germline lookup yields CDR1 MGHRA and CDR2 YSYEKL. J lost 6 bases, V lost 0 bases, and 8 bases had no gene match. CDR3 sequence: CASSQESSGPCNEQFF. The CDR3 DNA is TGCGCCAGCAGCCAAGAATCTAGCGGTCCTTGCAATGAGCAGTTCTTC.

About this clonotype itself: A much more abundant neighbour one base away suggests this may be a read error. CDR3 loop: CASSLGPPYEQYF. CDR3 nucleotides: TGTGCCAGCAGTCTGGGACCACCCTACGAGCAGTACTTC. The genes are TRBV6-6 and TRBJ2-7; D tentatively reads TRBD1 or TRBD2 (5 bases each). V lost 5 bases and J lost 2, with 10 bases in between. The CDR3 totals 13 residues. Germline CDR1 reads MNHNY; CDR2 reads SVGAGI (reference sequence).

Remarks on this clonotype: It is likely a read error, because the conserved phenylalanine at the end of the CDR3 is missing. The DNA is omitted, as the CDR3 cannot be located on it reliably, and the CDR3 follows TCRdb's listing. The rearrangement links TRBV11-1 to TRBJ2-1. The CDR3 sequence runs 10 residues, both termini included. CDR1 SGHAT and CDR2 FQDESV come from the germline V gene (reference sequence). CDR3 protein: CASSLVDGCY.

This clonotype appeared many times. The CDR3 spells CASNLGLAGSQETQYF. The CDR3 DNA follows: TGTGCCAGCAATCTGGGACTAGCGGGCAGCCAAGAGACCCAGTACTTC. The V call is TRBV12-3 or TRBV12-4, the J call TRBJ2-5; 12 bases agree with TRBD2. The CDR3 runs 16 residues. V dropped 7 bases and J dropped 1; count of bases not matched to a gene: 7.

This clonotype has only a few counts. The V and J genes are TRBV5-1 and TRBJ2-7, with TRBD1 identical over 8 bases. The germline V gene has CDR1 SGHRS and CDR2 YFSETQ. V was pared by 4 bases and J by 5 bases, with 8 bases of the junction left unmatched. This CDR3 has 14 amino acids. The CDR3 here is CASSTGQVVDEQYF. The CDR3, as DNA: TGCGCCAGCAGCACGGGACAGGTAGTGGACGAGCAGTACTTC.

Only a few counts were recorded for this clonotype. The chain uses TRBV4-1 and TRBJ2-3, with D unclear. The length of the CDR3 is 14 residues. Trimming stripped 0 bases from V and 6 bases from J, with 10 bases between. Per germline, CDR1 MGHRA and CDR2 YSYEKL. CDR3 loop: CASSQDPQPDTQYF. The CDR3 nucleotides read TGCGCCAGCAGCCAAGATCCCCAACCGGATACGCAGTATTTT.

The J gene is TRBJ2-3, the V gene TRBV6-5; 9 positions match TRBD2. Looked up from germline, CDR1 is MNHEY and CDR2 is SVGAGI. Trimming cost V 2 bases and J 2 bases; bases outside gene matches: 2. The CDR3 runs 15 residues. CDR3 nucleotides: TGTGCCAGCAGTTACGCGGGAGGGTTCACAGATACGCAGTATTTT. Its protein is CASSYAGGFTDTQYF.

A word on this clonotype: With a much larger clone just one base away, this may be a read error. The V and J genes are TRBV10-3 and TRBJ2-7; D is undetermined. The germline gives CDR1 ENHRY, CDR2 SYGVKD. The CDR3 has 14 amino acids. CDR3 in DNA: TGTACCATCAGTGTTTCACCTGATCACGAGGAGCAGTACTTC. Translated, it gives CTISVSPDHEEQYF.

This clonotype has ten or more counts. V usage is TRBV5-5 and J usage is TRBJ2-3, with 10 nucleotides matching TRBD2. J was trimmed by 4 bases and V by 5 bases; bases with no gene match: 7. Germline V lookup: CDR1 SGHKS, CDR2 YYEKEE (reference sequence). This CDR3 comprises 15 residues. CDR3 residues: CASRQREGQADTQYF. The CDR3 region has the DNA TGTGCCAGCAGACAGCGGGAGGGCCAGGCAGATACGCAGTATTTT.

As to this clonotype: Germline and junction disagree at one end, which may indicate a read error. The rearrangement uses TRBV6-5 and TRBJ1-2; tentative D call: TRBD1 (5 bases). Looked up from germline, CDR1 is MNHEY and CDR2 is SVGAGI. This CDR3 is built from 15 residues. The CDR3 coding sequence is TGTGCCAGCAGTTACTCTGGGGGGTCCCTATATGACTACACCTTC. Its protein is CASSYSGGSLYDYTF.

V gene TRBV15 combines with J gene TRBJ1-5; TRBD1 is a possible D gene (6 bases). V dropped 3 bases and J dropped 4 bases, with 10 bases sitting between them. Germline V gene lookup returns CDR1 LNHNV and CDR2 YYDKDF (reference sequence). The CDR3 spans 14 residues. The CDR3 spells CATSRRGGNQPQHF. CDR3 sequence (DNA): TGTGCCACCAGCAGGAGAGGGGGGAATCAGCCCCAGCATTTT.

This clonotype showed up just once. Since a much larger clone is just one base distant, this may be a read error. The chain is built from TRBV24-1 and TRBJ2-1, with D maybe TRBD2 (5 bases). This CDR3 has 15 amino acids. CDR1 and CDR2 from the germline V gene are KGHDR and SFDVKD. V dropped 2 bases and J dropped 5 bases, with 12 bases sitting between them. The CDR3 DNA reads as TGTGCCACCAGTGATTCCTCGGGGAATCACAATGAGCAGTTCTTC. Translating it yields CATSDSSGNHNEQFF.

Concerning this clonotype: Germline is not matched at one junction end, which may reflect a read error. The chain carries TRBV11-2 and TRBJ2-2; 7 bases are shared with TRBD2. The CDR3 covers 13 residues. Germline V CDR1 and CDR2: SGHAT, FQNNGV. CDR3 nucleotide sequence: TGTACCAGCAGTTTAAGACTAGCTGGGGAGCTGTTTTTT. This gives the protein CTSSLRLAGELFF.

This clonotype was seen ten or more times. The CDR3 DNA follows: TGCAGCGTTGAAGATCGAGGACAGTCGGAGACCCAGTACTTC. As protein: CSVEDRGQSETQYF. The V and J genes are TRBV29-1 and TRBJ2-5, with D perhaps TRBD1 (6 bases). Germline-derived CDR1 and CDR2 are SQVTM and ANQGSEA. This CDR3 comprises 14 residues. V was clipped by 0 bases and J by 5 bases, with 13 bases between them.

This clonotype came up a few times. V is TRBV5-1 and J is TRBJ2-3; D possibly corresponds to TRBD1 (5 bases). Germline CDR1 SGHRS, CDR2 YFSETQ. V was pared by 5 bases and J by 1 base, with 17 bases between. The CDR3 is 16 residues long. CDR3: CASRSTAWGGTDTQYF. CDR3 DNA: TGCGCCAGCAGATCCACCGCGTGGGGCGGCACAGATACGCAGTATTTT.